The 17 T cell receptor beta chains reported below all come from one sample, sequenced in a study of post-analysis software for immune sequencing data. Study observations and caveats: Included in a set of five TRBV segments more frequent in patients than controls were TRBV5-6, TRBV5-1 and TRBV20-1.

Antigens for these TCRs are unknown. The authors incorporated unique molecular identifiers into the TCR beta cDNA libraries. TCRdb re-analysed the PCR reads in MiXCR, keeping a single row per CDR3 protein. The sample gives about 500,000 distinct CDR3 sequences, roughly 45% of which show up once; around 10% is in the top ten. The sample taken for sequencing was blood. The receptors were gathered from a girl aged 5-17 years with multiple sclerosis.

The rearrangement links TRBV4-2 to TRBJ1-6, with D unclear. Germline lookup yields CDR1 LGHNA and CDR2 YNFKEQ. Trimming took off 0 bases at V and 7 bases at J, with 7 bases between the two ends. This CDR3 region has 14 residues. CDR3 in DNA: TGTGCCAGCAGCCAAGATTCCGCGAATTCACCCCTCCACTTT. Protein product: CASSQDSANSPLHF.

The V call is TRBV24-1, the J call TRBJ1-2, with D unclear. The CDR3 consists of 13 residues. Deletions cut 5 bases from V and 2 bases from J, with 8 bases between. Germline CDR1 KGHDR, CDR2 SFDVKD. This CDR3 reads CATSGSGNYGYTF. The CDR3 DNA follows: TGTGCCACCAGTGGTTCCGGAAACTATGGCTACACCTTC.

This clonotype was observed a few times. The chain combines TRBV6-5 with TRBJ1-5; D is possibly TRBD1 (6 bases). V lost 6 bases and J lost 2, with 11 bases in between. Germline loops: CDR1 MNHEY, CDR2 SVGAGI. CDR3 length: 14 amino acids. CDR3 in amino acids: CASSRGGGNQPQHF. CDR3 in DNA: TGTGCCAGCAGCAGAGGGGGGGGCAATCAGCCCCAGCATTTT.

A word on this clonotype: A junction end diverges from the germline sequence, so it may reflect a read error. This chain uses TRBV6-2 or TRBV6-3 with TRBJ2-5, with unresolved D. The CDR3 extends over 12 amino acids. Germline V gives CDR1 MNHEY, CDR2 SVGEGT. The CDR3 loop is CVSSYTQETQYF. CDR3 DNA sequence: TGTGTCAGCAGTTACACACAAGAGACCCAGTACTTC.

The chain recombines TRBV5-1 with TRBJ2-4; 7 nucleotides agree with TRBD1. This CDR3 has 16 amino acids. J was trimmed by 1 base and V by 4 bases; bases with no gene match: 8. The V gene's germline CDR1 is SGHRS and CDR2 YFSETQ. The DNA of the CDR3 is TGCGCCAGCAGCAAAGGGGGCGTAGGGGCCAAAAACATTCAGTACTTC. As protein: CASSKGGVGAKNIQYF.

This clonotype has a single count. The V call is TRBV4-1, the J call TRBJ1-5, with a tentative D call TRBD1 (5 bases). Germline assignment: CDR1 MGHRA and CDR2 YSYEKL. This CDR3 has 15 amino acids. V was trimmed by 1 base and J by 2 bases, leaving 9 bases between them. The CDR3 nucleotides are TGCGCCAGCAGCCAAGTAGGGGCAGGCAATCAGCCCCAGCATTTT. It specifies CASSQVGAGNQPQHF.

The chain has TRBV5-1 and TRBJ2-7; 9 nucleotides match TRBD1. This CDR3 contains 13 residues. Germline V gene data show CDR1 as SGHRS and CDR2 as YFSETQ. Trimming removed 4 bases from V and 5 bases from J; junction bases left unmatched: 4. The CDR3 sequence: CASSTQGADEQYF. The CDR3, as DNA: TGCGCCAGCAGCACACAGGGGGCGGACGAGCAGTACTTC.

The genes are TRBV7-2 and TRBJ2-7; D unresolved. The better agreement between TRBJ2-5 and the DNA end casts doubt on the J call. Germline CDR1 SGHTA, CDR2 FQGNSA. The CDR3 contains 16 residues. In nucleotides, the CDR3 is TGTGCCAGCAGCTTAGCGGTCGCGGCAGGCGAGGAGACCCAGTACTTC. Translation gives CASSLAVAAGEETQYF.

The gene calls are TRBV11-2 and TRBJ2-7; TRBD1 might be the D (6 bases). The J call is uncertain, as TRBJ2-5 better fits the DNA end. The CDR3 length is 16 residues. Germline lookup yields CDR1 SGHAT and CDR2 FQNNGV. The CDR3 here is CASSLDGRGFQETQYF. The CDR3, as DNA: TGTGCCAGCAGCTTAGATGGCAGGGGTTTCCAAGAGACCCAGTACTTC.

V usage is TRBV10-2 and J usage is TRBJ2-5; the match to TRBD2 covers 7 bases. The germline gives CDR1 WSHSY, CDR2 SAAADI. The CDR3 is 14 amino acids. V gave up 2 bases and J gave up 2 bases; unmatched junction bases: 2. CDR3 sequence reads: CASSETSEQETQYF. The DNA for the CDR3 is TGCGCCAGCAGTGAGACTAGCGAACAAGAGACCCAGTACTTC.

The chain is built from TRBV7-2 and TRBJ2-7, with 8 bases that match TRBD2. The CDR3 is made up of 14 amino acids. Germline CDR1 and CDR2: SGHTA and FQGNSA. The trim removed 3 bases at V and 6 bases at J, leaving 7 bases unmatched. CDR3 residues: CASSFSGLVSEQYF. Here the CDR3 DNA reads TGTGCCAGCAGCTTTTCGGGACTAGTATCCGAGCAGTACTTC.

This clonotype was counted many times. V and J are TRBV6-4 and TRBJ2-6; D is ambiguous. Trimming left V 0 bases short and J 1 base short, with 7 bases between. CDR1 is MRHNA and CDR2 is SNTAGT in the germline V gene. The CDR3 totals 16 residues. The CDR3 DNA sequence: TGTGCCAGCAGTGACTCGGCTTCTTCTGGGGCCAACGTCCTGACTTTC. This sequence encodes CASSDSASSGANVLTF.

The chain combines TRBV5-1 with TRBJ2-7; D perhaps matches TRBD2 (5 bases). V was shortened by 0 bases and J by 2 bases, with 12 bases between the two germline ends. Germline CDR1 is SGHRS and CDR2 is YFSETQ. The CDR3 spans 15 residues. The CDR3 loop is CASSLDGGPAYEQYF. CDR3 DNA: TGCGCCAGCAGCTTGGATGGCGGGCCTGCCTACGAGCAGTACTTC.

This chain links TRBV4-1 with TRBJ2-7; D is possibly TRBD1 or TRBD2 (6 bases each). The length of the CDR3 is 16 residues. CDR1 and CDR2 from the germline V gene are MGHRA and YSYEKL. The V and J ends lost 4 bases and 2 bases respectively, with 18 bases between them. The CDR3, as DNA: TGCGCCAGCAGCCCCTTCTTTGTAAGGGGGGCCTACGAGCAGTACTTC. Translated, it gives CASSPFFVRGAYEQYF.

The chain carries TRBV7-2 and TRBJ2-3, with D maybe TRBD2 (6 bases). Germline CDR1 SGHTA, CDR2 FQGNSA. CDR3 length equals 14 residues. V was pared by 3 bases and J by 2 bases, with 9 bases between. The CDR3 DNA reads TGTGCCAGCAGCTTGGGGACTCACACAGATACGCAGTATTTT. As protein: CASSLGTHTDTQYF. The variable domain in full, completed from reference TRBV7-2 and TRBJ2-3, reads GAGVSQSPSNKVTEKGKDVELRCDPISGHTALYWYRQSLGQGLEFLIYFQGNSAPDKSGLPSDRFSAERTGGSVSTLTIQRTQQEDSAVYLCASSLGTHTDTQYFGPGTRLTVL.

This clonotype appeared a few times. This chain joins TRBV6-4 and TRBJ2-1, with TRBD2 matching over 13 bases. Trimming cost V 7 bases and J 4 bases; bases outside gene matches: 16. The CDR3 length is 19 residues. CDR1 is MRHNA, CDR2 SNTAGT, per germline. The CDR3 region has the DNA TGTGCCAGCATCCAGATCCGACCGGGACTAGCGGGACGGTACAATGAGCAGTTCTTC. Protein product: CASIQIRPGLAGRYNEQFF.

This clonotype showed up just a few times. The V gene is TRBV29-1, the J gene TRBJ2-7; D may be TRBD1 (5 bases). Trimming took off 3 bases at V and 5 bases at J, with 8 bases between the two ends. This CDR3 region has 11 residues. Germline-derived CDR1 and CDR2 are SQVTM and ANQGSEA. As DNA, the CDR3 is TGCAGCGTTGACCAGGGCGACGAGCAGTACTTC. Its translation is CSVDQGDEQYF.